Shown below are 12 T cell receptor beta chains from a single sample sequenced in a study of CD4 T cells in relation to SARS-CoV-2 and coronaviruses. These receptors' targets are unknown. The protocol was immunoSEQ multiplex PCR, while the TCRdb copy is restricted to in-frame clones and leaves out a portion. The sample holds tens of thousands of clones; less than 85% are singletons and the top ten take 4.5%. Sequenced: naive CD4+ T cells from PBMCs, cultured in vitro. Subset specified: naive CD4+ T cells isolated by negative enrichment. These receptors came from an adult with COVID-19.

J is TRBJ2-7 and V is TRBV11-2; 7 bases are a match to TRBD2. Germline V gives CDR1 SGHAT, CDR2 FQNNGV. The trim removed 6 bases at V and 5 bases at J, leaving 7 bases unmatched. CDR3 length: 13 amino acids. CDR3 bases: TGTGCCAGCAGATACTGGGGGGGGGACGAGCAGTACTTC. Translated: CASRYWGGDEQYF.

CDR3 loop: CASSPDPGLALEQYF. CDR3 sequence (DNA): TGTGCCAGCAGTCCCGACCCGGGACTAGCCCTCGAGCAGTACTTC. The chain links TRBV7-2 to TRBJ2-7; 9 positions match TRBD2. Looked up from germline, CDR1 is SGHTA and CDR2 is FQGNSA. The V gene end was trimmed by 6 bases and the J gene end by 6 bases; junction bases not matched to a gene: 12. The CDR3 runs to 15 residues.

A few counts support this clone. The chain recombines TRBV9 with TRBJ2-2; D assignment may be TRBD1 or TRBD2 (6 bases each). V dropped 4 bases and J dropped 6 bases, with 13 bases sitting between them. The germline V gene encodes CDR1 SGDLS and CDR2 YYNGEE. CDR3 length: 14 residues. CDR3 loop: CASSPRRGPGELFF. In nucleotides, the CDR3 is TGTGCCAGCAGCCCTCGCCGGGGGCCCGGGGAGCTGTTTTTT.

This chain links TRBV7-2 with TRBJ2-7, with TRBD1 matching 9 bases. Germline V gene data show CDR1 as SGHTA and CDR2 as FQGNSA. The CDR3 is 19 residues long. V lost 6 bases and J lost 2; bases outside the gene matches: 20. The CDR3 protein is CASRPFGTGNPRDTYEQYF. The DNA for the CDR3 is TGTGCCAGCAGGCCATTCGGGACAGGGAACCCCAGGGACACCTACGAGCAGTACTTC.

This clone has a single count. V is TRBV7-9 and J is TRBJ2-1, with 9 positions matching TRBD1. CDR1 is SEHNR, CDR2 FQNEAQ, per germline (reference sequence). V shed 2 bases and J 7 bases; nucleotides not matched to a gene: 6. The CDR3 is 15 amino acids. CDR3 region: CASSLRGQGTNEQFF. The CDR3 nucleotides read TGTGCCAGCAGCTTACGGGGACAGGGCACAAATGAGCAGTTCTTC. The variable domain in full, with the rest retrieved from reference TRBV7-9 and TRBJ2-1, is DTGVSQNPRHKITKRGQNVTFRCDPISEHNRLYWYRQTLGQGPEFLTYFQNEAQLEKSRLLSDRFSAERPKGSFSTLEIQRTEQGDSAMYLCASSLRGQGTNEQFFGPGTRLTVL.

The gene calls are TRBV5-1 and TRBJ2-5; 7 nucleotides agree with TRBD1. The CDR3 covers 14 residues. The junction had 5 bases not matched to a gene; V was cut back by 4 bases and J by 2 bases. Germline CDR1 and CDR2: SGHRS and YFSETQ. The DNA for the CDR3 is TGCGCCAGCAGCATAGGACAGGCACAAGAGACCCAGTACTTC. Residues: CASSIGQAQETQYF.

This chain uses TRBV5-1 with TRBJ1-4; perhaps TRBD1 as D (6 bases). V was trimmed by 0 bases and J by 8 bases, leaving 11 bases between them. In germline, CDR1 is SGHRS, CDR2 YFSETQ. The CDR3 is made up of 14 amino acids. The CDR3 is CASSLGGGGEKLFF. As DNA, the CDR3 is TGCGCCAGCAGCTTGGGAGGGGGAGGAGAAAAACTGTTTTTT.

This chain joins TRBV14 and TRBJ2-7, with D tentatively TRBD1 or TRBD2 (5 bases each). V lost 5 bases and J 3 bases, leaving 11 bases between the germline ends. CDR3 length equals 13 residues. Germline V gene sequence: CDR1 SGHDN, CDR2 FVKESK. CDR3 sequence reads: CASSTSGRYEQYF. CDR3 nucleotide sequence: TGTGCCAGCAGCACGTCGGGGCGCTACGAGCAGTACTTC.

The gene calls are TRBV11-2 and TRBJ2-2; D not certain. CDR3 length equals 18 residues. Germline-derived CDR1 and CDR2 are SGHAT and FQNNGV. The ends were cut back, 4 bases at V and 0 bases at J, with 18 bases in the middle. The CDR3 reads CASSWRSVGRTNTGELFF. Here the CDR3 DNA reads TGTGCCAGCAGCTGGCGTAGTGTGGGAAGGACGAACACCGGGGAGCTGTTTTTT.

This clone was seen a single time. The chain joins TRBV5-1 to TRBJ2-3; no firm D call. The CDR3 runs to 11 residues. The germline V gene has CDR1 SGHRS and CDR2 YFSETQ. The V end was cut by 5 bases, the J end by 4 bases, with 5 bases between. The CDR3 nucleotides are TGCGCCAGCAGTCTTTCAGATACGCAGTATTTT. Its translation is CASSLSDTQYF.

V gene TRBV4-1 combines with J gene TRBJ1-5; D unresolved. Germline lookup yields CDR1 MGHRA and CDR2 YSYEKL. V shed 0 bases and J shed 4 bases, with 4 bases lying between them. The CDR3 is 13 amino acids. CDR3 amino acids: CASSQDSNQPQHF. In DNA, the CDR3 is TGCGCCAGCAGCCAAGACAGTAATCAGCCCCAGCATTTT.

The rearrangement joins TRBV9 to TRBJ2-1; either TRBD1 or TRBD2 may fit D (5 bases each). The CDR3 extends over 13 amino acids. Germline CDR1 SGDLS, CDR2 YYNGEE. Trimming left V 0 bases short and J 13 bases short, with 14 bases between. The CDR3 here is CASSVAGSGLQFF. In DNA form, the CDR3 reads TGTGCCAGCAGCGTAGCGGGCTCGGGGCTCCAGTTCTTC.